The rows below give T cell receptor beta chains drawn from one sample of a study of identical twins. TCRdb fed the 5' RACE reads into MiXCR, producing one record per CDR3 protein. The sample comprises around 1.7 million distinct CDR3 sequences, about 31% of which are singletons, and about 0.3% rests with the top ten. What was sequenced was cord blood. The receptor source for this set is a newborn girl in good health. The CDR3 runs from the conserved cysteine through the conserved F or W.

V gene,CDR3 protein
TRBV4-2,CASSQDQGIQYF
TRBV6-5,CASSYSLGSYEQFF
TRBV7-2,CASTQDRAGANVPTF
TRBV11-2,CASTKRDRGLQETQYF
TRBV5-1,CASSFRHPAKNIQYF
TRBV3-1,CASSQDRVRGDTQYF
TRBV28,CASRWDRVDYGYTF
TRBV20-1,CSARDQRTQYF
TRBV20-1,CSARDRGGLAGAGAYNEQFF
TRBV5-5,CASSGGQGGYGYTF
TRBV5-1,CASSLWASGANVLTF
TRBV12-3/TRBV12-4,CASRTHLNTEAFF
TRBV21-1,CASSTNPQETQYF
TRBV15,CATSSPRESPTNEKLFF
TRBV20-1,CSAPPGPLAKNIQYF
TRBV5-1,CASSLDRVSVKTQYF
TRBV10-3,CAISGGINEQYF
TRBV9,CASSQAGHSSTDTQYF
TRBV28,CASRQPTISGSRYEQYF
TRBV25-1,CASSEWGTGPGDTQYF
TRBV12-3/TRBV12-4,CASSLVWAASTDTQYF
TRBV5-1,CASSSDGSSYNEQFF
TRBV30,CAWTLRAVTEAFF
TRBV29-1,CSVASDLNEKLFF
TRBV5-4,CASSSGSSTNEKLVF
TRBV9,CASSVGALSEQYF
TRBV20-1,CSADSGGTQYF
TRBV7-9,CASSPQNGDAEAFF
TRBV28,CASNSGQNNEQYF
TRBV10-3,CAIREPGQGWRPSTDTQYF
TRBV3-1,CASSQAGTNAYEQYF
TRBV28,CAINGLESNQPQHF
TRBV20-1,CSASSLGWTIPTLNSPLHF
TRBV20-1,CSARDIGGRSYNEQFF
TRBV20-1,CSATLAGASSYEQYF
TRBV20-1,CSARRLPYSYEQYF
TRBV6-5,CASSTGRTEAFF
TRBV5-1,CASSFRTGDYGYTF
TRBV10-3,CAIMKAGGPDTQYF
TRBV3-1,CAGSQGTPEAFF
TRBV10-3,CAISALPRKGDTQYF
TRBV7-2,CASSLVGRRTRPYGMYEQFF
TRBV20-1,CSARDRHFTDTQYF
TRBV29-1,CSATGLLYEQYF
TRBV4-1,CASSQDPGRAGELFF
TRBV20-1,CSAGEREGSYNEQFF
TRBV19,CASQLYEQFF
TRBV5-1,CASSNPQNPGNTIYF
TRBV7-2,CASGYLSGEQYF
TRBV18,CASSPTGGSSNYGYTF
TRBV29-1,CSVDDRPHLSTDTQYF
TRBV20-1,CSATSSTGGSQPQHF